This T cell receptor (beta chain) emerged from a study of cytomegalovirus exposure and HLA in healthy donors. Study-wide points: In an earlier analysis, most TCR beta V segments were productive about 87% or about 30% of the time.

Regarding this clone: No antigen is known for it.

With 60 Vbeta and 13 Jbeta primers, the PCR was carried out. Here immunoSEQ multiplex PCR was the method, and the copy in TCRdb shows in-frame clones only, minus some. The repertoire consists of over 200,000 clones, with about 84% occurring once and the leading ten covering about 1.2%. Per the germline V gene, CDR1 is PRHDT and CDR2 is FYEKMQ (reference sequence). CDR3 size: 16 residues. V was clipped by 0 bases and J by 0 bases; unmatched bases: 3. The sequence was collected from a human donor in good health. The sample comprised PBMCs. The chain is built from TRBV13 and TRBJ2-5; 8 nucleotides agree with TRBD2. CDR3 amino acids: CASSLGPSGHQETQYF. CDR3 DNA: TGTGCCAGCAGCTTAGGTCCTAGCGGGCACCAAGAGACCCAGTACTTC. The full variable domain, its missing parts supplied by reference TRBV13 and TRBJ2-5, is AAGVIQSPRHLIKEKRETATLKCYPIPRHDTVYWYQQGPGQDPQFLISFYEKMQSDKGSIPDRFSAQQFSDYHSELNMSSLELGDSALYFCASSLGPSGHQETQYFGPGTRLLVL.